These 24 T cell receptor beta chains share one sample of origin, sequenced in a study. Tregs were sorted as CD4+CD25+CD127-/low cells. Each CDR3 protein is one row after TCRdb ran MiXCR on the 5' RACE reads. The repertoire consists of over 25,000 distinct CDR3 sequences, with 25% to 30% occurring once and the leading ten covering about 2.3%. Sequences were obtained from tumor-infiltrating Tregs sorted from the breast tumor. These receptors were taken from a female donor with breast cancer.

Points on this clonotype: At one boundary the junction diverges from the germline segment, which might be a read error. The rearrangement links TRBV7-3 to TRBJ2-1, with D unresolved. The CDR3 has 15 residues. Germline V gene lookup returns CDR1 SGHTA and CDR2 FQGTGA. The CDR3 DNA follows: TGTGCCAGCAGCCCGGCAGGTCTTCCCTACAATGAGCGGTTCTTC. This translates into CASSPAGLPYNERFF.

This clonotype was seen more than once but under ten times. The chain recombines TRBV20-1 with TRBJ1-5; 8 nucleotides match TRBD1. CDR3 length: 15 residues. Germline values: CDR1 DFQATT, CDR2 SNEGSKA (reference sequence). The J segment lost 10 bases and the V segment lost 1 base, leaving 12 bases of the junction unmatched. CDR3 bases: TGCAGTGCTAGAGGGGACAGGTCCTCAATCAGCCCCCAGCATTTT. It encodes CSARGDRSSISPQHF.

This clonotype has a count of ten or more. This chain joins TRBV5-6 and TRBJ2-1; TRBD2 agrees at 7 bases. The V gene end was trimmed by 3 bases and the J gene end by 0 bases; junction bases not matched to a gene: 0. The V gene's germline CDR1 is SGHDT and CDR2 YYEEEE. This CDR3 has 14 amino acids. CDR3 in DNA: TGTGCCAGCAGCTGGACTAGCTCCTACAATGAGCAGTTCTTC. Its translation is CASSWTSSYNEQFF.

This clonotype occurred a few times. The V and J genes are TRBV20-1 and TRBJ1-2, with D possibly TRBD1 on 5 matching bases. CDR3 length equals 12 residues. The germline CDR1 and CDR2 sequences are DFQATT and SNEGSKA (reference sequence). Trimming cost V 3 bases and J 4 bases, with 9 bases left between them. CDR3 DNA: TGCAGTGCTAGCAGGGAGCCCTATGGCTACACCTTC. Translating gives CSASREPYGYTF.

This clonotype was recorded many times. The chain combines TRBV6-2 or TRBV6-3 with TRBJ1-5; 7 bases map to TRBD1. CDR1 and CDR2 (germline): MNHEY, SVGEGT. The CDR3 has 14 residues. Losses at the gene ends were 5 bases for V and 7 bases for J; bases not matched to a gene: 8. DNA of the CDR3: TGTGCCAGCAGTCCACAGGGGTCGGGGCAGCCCCAGCATTTT. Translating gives CASSPQGSGQPQHF.

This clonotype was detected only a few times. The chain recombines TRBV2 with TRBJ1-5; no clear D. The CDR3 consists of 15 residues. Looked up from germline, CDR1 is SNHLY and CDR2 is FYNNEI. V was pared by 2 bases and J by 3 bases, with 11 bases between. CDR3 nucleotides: TGTGCCAGCAGTGAAAGGGCCGGAATCAATCAGCCCCAGCATTTT. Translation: CASSERAGINQPQHF.

CDR3 sequence reads: CASSFGGSSYNEQFF. The CDR3 DNA reads TGCGCCAGCAGCTTCGGGGGGAGCTCCTACAATGAGCAGTTCTTC. The V call is TRBV5-1, the J call TRBJ2-1, with 7 nucleotides matching TRBD2. The CDR3 has 15 amino acids. CDR1 and CDR2 from the germline V gene are SGHRS and YFSETQ. Trimming removed 2 bases from V and 0 bases from J; junction bases left unmatched: 2.

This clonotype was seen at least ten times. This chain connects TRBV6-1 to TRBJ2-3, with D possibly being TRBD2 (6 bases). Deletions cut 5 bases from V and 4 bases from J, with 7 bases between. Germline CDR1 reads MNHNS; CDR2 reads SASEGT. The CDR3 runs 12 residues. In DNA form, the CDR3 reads TGTGCCAGCAGTTTAGCGGCAGATACGCAGTATTTT. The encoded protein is CASSLAADTQYF.

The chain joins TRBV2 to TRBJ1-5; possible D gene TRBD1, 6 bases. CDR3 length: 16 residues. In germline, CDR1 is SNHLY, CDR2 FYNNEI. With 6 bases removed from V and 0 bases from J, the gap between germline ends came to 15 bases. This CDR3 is CASRGGGGYSNQPQHF. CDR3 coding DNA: TGTGCCAGCAGAGGGGGAGGAGGTTATAGCAATCAGCCCCAGCATTTT. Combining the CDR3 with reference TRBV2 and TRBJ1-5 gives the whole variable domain EPEVTQTPSHQVTQMGQEVILRCVPISNHLYFYWYRQILGQKVEFLVSFYNNEISEKSEIFDDQFSVERPDGSNFTLKIRSTKLEDSAMYFCASRGGGGYSNQPQHFGDGTRLSIL.

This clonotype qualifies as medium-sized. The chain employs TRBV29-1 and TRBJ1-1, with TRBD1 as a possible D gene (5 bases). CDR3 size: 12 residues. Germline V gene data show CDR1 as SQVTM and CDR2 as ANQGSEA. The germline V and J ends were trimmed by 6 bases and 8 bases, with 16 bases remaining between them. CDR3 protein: CSVVPTGLEAFF. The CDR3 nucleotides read TGCAGCGTCGTCCCAACAGGACTCGAAGCTTTCTTT.

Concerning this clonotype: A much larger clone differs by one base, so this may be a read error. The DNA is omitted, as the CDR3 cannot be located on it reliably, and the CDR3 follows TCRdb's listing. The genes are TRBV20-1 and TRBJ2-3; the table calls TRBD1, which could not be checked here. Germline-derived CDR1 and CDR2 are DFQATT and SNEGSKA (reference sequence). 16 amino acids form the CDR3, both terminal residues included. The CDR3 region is CSARTLWGHGTDTEYF.

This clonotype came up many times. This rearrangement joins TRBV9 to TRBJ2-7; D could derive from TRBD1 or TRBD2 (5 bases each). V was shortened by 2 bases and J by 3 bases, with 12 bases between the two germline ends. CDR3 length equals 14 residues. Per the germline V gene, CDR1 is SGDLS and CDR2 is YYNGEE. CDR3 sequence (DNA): TGTGCCAGCAGCGTCGACAGTGGGGGCTACGAGCAGTACTTC. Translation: CASSVDSGGYEQYF.

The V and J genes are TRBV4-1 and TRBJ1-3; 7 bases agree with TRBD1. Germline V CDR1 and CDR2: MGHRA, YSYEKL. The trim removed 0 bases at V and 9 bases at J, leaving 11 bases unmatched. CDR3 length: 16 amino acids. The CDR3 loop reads CASSQDSRYRGLTIYF. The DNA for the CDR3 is TGCGCCAGCAGCCAAGATTCTAGGTACAGGGGACTCACCATATATTTT.

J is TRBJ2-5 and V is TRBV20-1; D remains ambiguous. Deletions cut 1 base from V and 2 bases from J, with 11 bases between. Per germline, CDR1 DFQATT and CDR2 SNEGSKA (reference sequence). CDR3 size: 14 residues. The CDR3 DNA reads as TGCAGTGCTAGAGGCCTGGGCGGTCAAGAGACCCAGTACTTC. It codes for CSARGLGGQETQYF.

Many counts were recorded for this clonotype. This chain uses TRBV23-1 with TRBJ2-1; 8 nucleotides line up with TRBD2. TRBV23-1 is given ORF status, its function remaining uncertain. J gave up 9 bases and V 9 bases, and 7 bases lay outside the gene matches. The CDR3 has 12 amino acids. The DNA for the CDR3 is TGCGCCAGGAACCCGGGGGGGCCTGAGCAGTTCTTC. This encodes CARNPGGPEQFF.

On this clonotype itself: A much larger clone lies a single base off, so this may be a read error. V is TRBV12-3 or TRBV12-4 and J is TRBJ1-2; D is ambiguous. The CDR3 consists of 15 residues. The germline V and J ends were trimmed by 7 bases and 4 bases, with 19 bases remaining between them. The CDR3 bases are TGTGCCAGCAATCATCGAAGACTATCTAGCTATGGCTACACCTTC. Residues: CASNHRRLSSYGYTF.

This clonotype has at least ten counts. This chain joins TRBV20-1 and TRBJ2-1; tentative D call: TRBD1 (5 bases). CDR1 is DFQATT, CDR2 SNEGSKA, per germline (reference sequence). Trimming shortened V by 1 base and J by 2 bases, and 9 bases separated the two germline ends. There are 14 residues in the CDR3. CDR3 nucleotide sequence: TGCAGTGCTAGAGGGACATATACCTACAATGAGCAGTTCTTC. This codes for CSARGTYTYNEQFF.

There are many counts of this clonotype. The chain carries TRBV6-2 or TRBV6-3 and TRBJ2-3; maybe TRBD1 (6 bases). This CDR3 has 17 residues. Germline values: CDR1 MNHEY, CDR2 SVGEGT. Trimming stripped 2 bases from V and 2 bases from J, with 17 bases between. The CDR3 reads CASSYLLGGADTDTQYF. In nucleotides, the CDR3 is TGTGCCAGCAGTTACCTTCTAGGGGGAGCCGACACAGATACGCAGTATTTT.

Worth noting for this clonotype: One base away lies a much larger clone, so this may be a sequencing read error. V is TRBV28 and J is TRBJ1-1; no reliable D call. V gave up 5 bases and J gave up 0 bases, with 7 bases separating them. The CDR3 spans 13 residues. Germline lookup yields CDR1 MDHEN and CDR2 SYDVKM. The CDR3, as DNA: TGTGCCAGCAGTAAGCTAGTGAACACTGAAGCTTTCTTT. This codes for CASSKLVNTEAFF. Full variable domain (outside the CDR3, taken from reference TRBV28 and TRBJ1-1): DVKVTQSSRYLVKRTGEKVFLECVQDMDHENMFWYRQDPGLGLRLIYFSYDVKMKEKGDIPEGYSVSREKKERFSLILESASTNQTSMYLCASSKLVNTEAFFGQGTRLTVV.

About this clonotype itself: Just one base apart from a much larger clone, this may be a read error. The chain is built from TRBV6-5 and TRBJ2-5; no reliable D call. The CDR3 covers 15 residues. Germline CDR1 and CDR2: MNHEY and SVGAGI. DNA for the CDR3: TGTGCCGGCAGTTTCCAGAGAGGATGGCAAGAGACCCAGTACTTC. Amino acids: CAGSFQRGWQETQYF.

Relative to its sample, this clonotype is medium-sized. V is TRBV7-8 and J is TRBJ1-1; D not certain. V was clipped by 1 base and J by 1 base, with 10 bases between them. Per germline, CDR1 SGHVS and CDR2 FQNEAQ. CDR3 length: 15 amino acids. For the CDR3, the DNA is TGTGCCAGCAGCTTAGTTCGGACTACGAACACTGAAGCTTTCTTT. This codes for CASSLVRTTNTEAFF.

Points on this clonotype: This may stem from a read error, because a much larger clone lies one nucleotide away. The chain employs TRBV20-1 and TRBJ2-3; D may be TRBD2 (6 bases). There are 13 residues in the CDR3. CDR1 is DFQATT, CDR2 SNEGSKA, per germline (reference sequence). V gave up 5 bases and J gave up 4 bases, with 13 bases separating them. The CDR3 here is CSAGGAGPDTQYF. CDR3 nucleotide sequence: TGCAGTGCTGGAGGGGCGGGGCCAGATACGCAGTATTTT.

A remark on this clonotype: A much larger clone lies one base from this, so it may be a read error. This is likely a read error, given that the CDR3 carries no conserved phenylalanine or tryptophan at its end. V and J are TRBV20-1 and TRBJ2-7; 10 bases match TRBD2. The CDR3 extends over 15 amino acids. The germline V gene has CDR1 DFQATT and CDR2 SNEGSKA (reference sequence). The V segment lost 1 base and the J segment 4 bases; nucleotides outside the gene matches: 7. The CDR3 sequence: CSARVASGSEYEQYL. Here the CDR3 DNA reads TGCAGTGCTAGAGTTGCTAGCGGGAGTGAATACGAGCAGTACCTC.

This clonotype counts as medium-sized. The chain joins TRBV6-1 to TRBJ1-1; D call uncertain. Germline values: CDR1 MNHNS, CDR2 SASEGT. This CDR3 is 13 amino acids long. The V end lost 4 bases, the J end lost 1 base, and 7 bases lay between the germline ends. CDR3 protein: CASSVSTNTEAFF. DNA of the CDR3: TGTGCCAGCAGTGTCTCCACGAACACTGAAGCTTTCTTT.